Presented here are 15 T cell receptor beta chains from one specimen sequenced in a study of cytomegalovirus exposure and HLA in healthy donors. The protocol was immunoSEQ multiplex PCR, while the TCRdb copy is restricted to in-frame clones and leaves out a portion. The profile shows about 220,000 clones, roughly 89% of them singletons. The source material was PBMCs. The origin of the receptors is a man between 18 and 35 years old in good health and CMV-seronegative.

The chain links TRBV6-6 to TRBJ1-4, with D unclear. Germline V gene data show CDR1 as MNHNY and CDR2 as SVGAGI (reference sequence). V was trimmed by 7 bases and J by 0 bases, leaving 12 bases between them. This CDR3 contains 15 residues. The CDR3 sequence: CASTARGATNEKLFF. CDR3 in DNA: TGTGCCAGCACTGCCCGGGGAGCAACTAATGAAAAACTGTTTTTT.

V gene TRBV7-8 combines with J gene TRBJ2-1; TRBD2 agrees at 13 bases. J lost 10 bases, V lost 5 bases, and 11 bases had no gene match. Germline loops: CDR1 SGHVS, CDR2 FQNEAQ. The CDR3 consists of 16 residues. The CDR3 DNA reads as TGTGCCAGCAGCCCAGGACTAGCGGGAGTATTATGGGAGCAGTTCTTC. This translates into CASSPGLAGVLWEQFF.

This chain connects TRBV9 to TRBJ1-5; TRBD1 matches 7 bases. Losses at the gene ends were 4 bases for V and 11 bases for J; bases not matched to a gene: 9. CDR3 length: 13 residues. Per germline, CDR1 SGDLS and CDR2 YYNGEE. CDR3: CASSRQGEGAQHF. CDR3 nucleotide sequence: TGTGCCAGCAGCAGACAGGGTGAAGGGGCCCAGCATTTT. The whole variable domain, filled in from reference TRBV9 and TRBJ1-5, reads DSGVTQTPKHLITATGQRVTLRCSPRSGDLSVYWYQQSLDQGLQFLIQYYNGEERAKGNILERFSAQQFPDLHSELNLSSLELGDSALYFCASSRQGEGAQHFGDGTRLSIL.

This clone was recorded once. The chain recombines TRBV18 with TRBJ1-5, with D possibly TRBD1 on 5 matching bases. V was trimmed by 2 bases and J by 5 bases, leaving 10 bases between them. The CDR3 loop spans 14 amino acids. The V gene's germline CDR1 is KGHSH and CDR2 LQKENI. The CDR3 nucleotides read TGTGCCAGCTCACCAGGGGCTTTCGATCAGCCCCAGCATTTT. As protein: CASSPGAFDQPQHF.

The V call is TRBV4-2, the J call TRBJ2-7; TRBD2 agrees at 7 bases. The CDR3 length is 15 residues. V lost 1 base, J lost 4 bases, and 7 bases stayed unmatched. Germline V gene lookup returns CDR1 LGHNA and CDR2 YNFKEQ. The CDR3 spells CASSQGSSGNYEQYF. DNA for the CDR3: TGTGCCAGCAGCCAAGGTTCTAGCGGAAATTACGAGCAGTACTTC.

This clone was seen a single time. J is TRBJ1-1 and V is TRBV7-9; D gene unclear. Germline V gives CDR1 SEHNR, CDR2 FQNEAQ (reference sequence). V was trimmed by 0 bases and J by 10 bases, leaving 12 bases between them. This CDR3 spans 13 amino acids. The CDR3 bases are TGTGCCAGCAGCTTAGCGCTCGGGGAGGGAGCTTTCTTT. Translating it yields CASSLALGEGAFF. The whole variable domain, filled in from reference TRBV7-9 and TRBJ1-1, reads DTGVSQNPRHKITKRGQNVTFRCDPISEHNRLYWYRQTLGQGPEFLTYFQNEAQLEKSRLLSDRFSAERPKGSFSTLEIQRTEQGDSAMYLCASSLALGEGAFFGQGTRLTVV.

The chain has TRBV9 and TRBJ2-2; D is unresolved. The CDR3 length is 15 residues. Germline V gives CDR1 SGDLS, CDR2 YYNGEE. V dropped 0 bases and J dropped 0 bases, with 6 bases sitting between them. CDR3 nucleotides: TGTGCCAGCAGCGTAGTGGGCACGAACACCGGGGAGCTGTTTTTT. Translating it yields CASSVVGTNTGELFF.

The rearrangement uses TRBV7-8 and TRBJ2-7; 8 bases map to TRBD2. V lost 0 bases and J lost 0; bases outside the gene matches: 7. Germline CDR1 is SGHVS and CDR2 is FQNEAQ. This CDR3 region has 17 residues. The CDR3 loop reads CASSLARLRGVSYEQYF. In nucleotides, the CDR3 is TGTGCCAGCAGCTTAGCGCGGTTGCGGGGGGTCTCCTACGAGCAGTACTTC.

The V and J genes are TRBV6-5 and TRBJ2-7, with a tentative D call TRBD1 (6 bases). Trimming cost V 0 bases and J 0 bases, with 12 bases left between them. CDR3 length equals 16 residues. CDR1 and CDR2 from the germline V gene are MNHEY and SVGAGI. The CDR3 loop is CASSYSPDSTSYEQYF. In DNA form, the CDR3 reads TGTGCCAGCAGTTACTCGCCGGACAGCACCTCCTACGAGCAGTACTTC.

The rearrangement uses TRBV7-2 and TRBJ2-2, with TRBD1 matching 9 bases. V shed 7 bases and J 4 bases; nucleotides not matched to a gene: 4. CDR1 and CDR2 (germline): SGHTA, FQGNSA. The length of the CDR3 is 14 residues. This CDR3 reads CASKDRGGTGELFF. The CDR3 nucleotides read TGTGCCAGCAAGGACAGGGGAGGCACCGGGGAGCTGTTTTTT.

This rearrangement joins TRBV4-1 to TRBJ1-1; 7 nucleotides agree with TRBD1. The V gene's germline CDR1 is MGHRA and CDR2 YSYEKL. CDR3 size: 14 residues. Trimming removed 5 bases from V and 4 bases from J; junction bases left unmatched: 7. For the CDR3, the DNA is TGCGCCAGCAGCTACAGGGGCCCTACCACTGAAGCTTTCTTT. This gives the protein CASSYRGPTTEAFF.

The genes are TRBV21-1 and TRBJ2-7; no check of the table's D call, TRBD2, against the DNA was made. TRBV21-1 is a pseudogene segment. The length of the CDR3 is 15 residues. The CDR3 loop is CASSKGLSGSGEQYF. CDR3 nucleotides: TGTGCCAGCAGCAAAGGTCTAAGCGGGAGTGGTGAGCAGTACTTC.

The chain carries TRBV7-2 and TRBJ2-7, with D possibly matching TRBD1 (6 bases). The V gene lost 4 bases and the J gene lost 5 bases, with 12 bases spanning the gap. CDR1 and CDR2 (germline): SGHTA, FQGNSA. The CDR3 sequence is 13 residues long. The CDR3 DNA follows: TGTGCCAGCAGCTGGACAGATAGGAACGAGCAGTACTTC. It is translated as CASSWTDRNEQYF.

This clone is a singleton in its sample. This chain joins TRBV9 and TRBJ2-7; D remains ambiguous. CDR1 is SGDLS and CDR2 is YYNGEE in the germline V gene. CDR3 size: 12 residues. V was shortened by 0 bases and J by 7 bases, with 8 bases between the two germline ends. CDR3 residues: CASSVVEWEQYF. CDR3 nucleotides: TGTGCCAGCAGCGTAGTAGAGTGGGAGCAGTACTTC.

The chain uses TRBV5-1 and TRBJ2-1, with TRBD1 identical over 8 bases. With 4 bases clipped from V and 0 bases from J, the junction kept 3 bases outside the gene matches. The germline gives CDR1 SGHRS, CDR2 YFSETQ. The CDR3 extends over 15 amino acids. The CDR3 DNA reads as TGCGCCAGCAGCCCGGGGACAGGCTCCTACAATGAGCAGTTCTTC. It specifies CASSPGTGSYNEQFF.